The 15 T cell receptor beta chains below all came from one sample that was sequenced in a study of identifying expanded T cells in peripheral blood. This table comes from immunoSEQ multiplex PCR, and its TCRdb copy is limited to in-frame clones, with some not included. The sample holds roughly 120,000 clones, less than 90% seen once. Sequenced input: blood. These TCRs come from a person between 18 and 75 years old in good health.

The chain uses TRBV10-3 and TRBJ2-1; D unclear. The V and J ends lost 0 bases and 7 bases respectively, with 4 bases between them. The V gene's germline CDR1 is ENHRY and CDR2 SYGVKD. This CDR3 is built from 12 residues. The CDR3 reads CAISESINEQFF. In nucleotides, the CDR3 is TGTGCCATCAGTGAGTCGATAAATGAGCAGTTCTTC.

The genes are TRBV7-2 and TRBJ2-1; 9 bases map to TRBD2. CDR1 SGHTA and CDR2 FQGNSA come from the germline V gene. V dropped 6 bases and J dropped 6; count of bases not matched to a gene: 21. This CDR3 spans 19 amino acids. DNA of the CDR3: TGTGCCAGCAGAAGATGGGACGCTGCTCGGCGGGAGGGCCGCAATGAGCAGTTCTTC. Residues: CASRRWDAARREGRNEQFF.

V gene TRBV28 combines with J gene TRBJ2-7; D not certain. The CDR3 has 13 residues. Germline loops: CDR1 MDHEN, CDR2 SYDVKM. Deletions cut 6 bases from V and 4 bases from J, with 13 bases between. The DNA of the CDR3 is TGTGCCAGCAGGGTGGGCGGTGGGTACGAGCAGTACTTC. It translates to CASRVGGGYEQYF.

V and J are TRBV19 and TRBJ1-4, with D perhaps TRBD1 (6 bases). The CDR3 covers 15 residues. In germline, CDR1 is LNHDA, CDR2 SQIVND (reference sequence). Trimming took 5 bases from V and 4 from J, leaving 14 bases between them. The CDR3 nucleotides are TGTGCCAGTAGTTTTCGACAGGCTCGTAATGAAAAACTGTTTTTT. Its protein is CASSFRQARNEKLFF.

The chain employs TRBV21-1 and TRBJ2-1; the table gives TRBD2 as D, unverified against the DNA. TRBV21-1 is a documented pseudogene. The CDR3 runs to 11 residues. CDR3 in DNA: TGTGCCAGCCGCAGGCGGCTTGAGCAGTTCTTC. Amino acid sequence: CASRRRLEQFF.

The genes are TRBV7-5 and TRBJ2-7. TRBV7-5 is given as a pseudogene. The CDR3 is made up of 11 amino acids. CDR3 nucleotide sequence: TGTGCCAGAAGTCAAGACTACGAGCAGTACTTC. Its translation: CARSQDYEQYF.

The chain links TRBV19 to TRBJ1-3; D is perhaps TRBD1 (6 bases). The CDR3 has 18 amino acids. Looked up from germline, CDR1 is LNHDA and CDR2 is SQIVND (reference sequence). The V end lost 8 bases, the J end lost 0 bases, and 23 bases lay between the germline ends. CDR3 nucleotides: TGTGCCAGTTGGGGGCCATATGGACGGGGGACCTCTGGAAACACCATATATTTT. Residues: CASWGPYGRGTSGNTIYF.

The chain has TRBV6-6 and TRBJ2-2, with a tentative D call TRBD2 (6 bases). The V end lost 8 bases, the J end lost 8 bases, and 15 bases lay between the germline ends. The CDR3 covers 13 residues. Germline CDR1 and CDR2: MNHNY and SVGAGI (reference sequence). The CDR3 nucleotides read TGTGCCAGCGAGACTAGTCCCAGGGGGGAGCTGTTTTTT. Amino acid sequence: CASETSPRGELFF.

The CDR3 region is CASSVSRDMNTEAFF. CDR3 nucleotide sequence: TGTGCCAGCAGCGTTTCCAGGGACATGAACACTGAAGCTTTCTTT. The chain has TRBV9 and TRBJ1-1, with D possibly being TRBD1 (6 bases). The V gene lost 2 bases and the J gene lost 0 bases, with 11 bases spanning the gap. The CDR3 consists of 15 residues. Germline CDR1 and CDR2: SGDLS and YYNGEE.

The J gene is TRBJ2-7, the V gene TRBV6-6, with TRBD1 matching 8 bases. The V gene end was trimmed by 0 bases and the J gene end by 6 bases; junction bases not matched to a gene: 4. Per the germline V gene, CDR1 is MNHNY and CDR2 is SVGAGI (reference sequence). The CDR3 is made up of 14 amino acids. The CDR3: CASSYSGQEGEQYF. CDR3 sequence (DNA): TGTGCCAGCAGTTACTCGGGACAGGAGGGCGAGCAGTACTTC.

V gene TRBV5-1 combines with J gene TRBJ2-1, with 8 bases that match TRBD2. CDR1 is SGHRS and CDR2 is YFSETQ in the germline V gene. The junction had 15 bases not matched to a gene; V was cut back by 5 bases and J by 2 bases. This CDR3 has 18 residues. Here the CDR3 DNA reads TGCGCCAGCAGGCCCCCCGGGTTGAGCGGGAGCCCCTACAATGAGCAGTTCTTC. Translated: CASRPPGLSGSPYNEQFF.

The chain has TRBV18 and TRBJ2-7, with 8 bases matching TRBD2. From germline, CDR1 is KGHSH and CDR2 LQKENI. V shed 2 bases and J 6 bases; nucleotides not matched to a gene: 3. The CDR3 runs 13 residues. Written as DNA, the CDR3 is TGTGCCAGCTCACCAGAGACTAGCGCCGAGCAGTACTTC. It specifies CASSPETSAEQYF.

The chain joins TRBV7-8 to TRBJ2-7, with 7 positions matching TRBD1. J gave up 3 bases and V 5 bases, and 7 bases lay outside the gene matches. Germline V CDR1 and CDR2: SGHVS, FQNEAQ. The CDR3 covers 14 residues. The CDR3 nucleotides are TGTGCCAGCAGCACCGGGGACAGCCGCTACGAGCAGTACTTC. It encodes CASSTGDSRYEQYF. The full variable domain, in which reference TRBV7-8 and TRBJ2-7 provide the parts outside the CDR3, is GAGVSQSPRYKVAKRGQDVALRCDPISGHVSLFWYQQALGQGPEFLTYFQNEAQLDKSGLPSDRFFAERPEGSVSTLKIQRTQQEDSAVYLCASSTGDSRYEQYFGPGTRLTVT.

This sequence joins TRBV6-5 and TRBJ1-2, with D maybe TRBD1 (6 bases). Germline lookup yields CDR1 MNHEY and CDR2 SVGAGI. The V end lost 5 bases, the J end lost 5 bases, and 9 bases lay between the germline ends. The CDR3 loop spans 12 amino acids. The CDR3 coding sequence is TGTGCCAGCAGTCATGGACAGTATGGCTACACCTTC. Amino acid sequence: CASSHGQYGYTF.

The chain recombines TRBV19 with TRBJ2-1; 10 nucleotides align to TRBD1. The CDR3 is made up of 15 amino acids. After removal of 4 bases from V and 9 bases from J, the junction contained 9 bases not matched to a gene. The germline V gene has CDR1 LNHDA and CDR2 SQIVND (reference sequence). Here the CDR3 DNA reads TGTGCCAGTAGTAGGGGGACAGGGGCAATTGGTGAGCAGTTCTTC. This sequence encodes CASSRGTGAIGEQFF.